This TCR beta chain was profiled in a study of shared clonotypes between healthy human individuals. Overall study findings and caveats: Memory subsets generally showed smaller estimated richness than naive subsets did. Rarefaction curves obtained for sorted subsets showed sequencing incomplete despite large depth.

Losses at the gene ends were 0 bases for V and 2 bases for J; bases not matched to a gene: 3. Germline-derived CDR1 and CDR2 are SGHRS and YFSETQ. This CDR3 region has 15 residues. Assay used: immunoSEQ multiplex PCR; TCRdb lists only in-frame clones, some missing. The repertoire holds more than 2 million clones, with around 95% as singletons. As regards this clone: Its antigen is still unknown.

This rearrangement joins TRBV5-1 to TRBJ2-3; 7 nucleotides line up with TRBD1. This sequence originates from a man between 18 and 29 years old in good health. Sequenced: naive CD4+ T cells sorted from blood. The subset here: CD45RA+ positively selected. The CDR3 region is CASSLVGQHTDTQYF. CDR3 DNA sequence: TGCGCCAGCAGCTTGGTGGGACAGCACACAGATACGCAGTATTTT.